These T cell receptor beta chains were read from a single sample in a study of blood T cell repertoires in COVID-19. TCRdb's table, derived via immunoSEQ multiplex PCR, lists solely in-frame clones and lacks some. The sample yields around 260,000 clones, roughly 85% seen once. The material sequenced was PBMCs or T cells enriched from blood (not recorded which). These TCRs come from a woman in her 30s who had recovered from COVID-19. The CDR3 runs from the conserved cysteine through the conserved F or W. Each record gives: clone size, V gene, D gene, J gene, CDR3 protein, CDR3 DNA. The D gene is left open where the match is weak. Size is stated for part of the rows, as once, few or many counts, or as a class when the clone is expanded.

>.|TRBV7-9|TRBD1|TRBJ2-1
CASSDTTGTGNYNEQFF
TGTGCCAGCAGCGACACCACCGGGACAGGGAATTACAATGAGCAGTTCTTC
>.|TRBV10-3|TRBD1|TRBJ2-1
CATLPNDRVNEQFF
TGTGCCACCCTCCCCAATGACAGGGTCAATGAGCAGTTCTTC
>once|TRBV28|TRBD2|TRBJ2-1
CASRPGLAGYNEQFF
TGTGCCAGCAGGCCAGGACTAGCGGGGTACAATGAGCAGTTCTTC
>.|TRBV3-1/TRBV3-2|TRBD2|TRBJ2-3
CASRDSGATDTQYF
TGTGCCAGTCGAGATAGCGGGGCAACAGATACGCAGTATTTT
>once|TRBV29-1|.|TRBJ1-1
CSARGVLRTEAFF
TGCAGCGCCAGGGGAGTTTTGAGGACTGAAGCTTTCTTT
>.|TRBV15|TRBD1|TRBJ2-6
CATSEDRESGANVLTF
TGTGCCACCAGCGAGGACAGGGAATCTGGGGCCAACGTCCTGACTTTC
>.|TRBV24-1|.|TRBJ1-5
CATSDPGQINQPQHF
TGTGCCACCAGTGACCCCGGACAGATTAATCAGCCCCAGCATTTT
>.|TRBV19|.|TRBJ1-2
CASMGQDSYGYTF
TGTGCCAGTATGGGCCAGGACAGCTATGGCTACACCTTC
>.|TRBV5-6|TRBD2|TRBJ2-1
CASSLSGGANNEQFF
TGTGCCAGCAGCCTGAGCGGGGGGGCCAATAATGAGCAGTTCTTC
>.|TRBV29-1|.|TRBJ1-5
CSVKEQGSNQPQHF
TGCAGCGTTAAAGAGCAGGGGAGCAATCAGCCCCAGCATTTT
>.|TRBV2|.|TRBJ2-3
CASNGVTGTSTDTQYF
TGTGCCAGCAATGGGGTGACAGGCACTAGCACAGATACGCAGTATTTT
>few|TRBV28|.|TRBJ1-4
CASSLSRGIEKLFF
TGTGCCAGCAGTTTATCCAGGGGTATTGAAAAACTGTTTTTT
>.|TRBV5-6|.|TRBJ1-5
CASSLVRVAQPQHF
TGTGCCAGCAGCTTGGTCAGGGTAGCTCAGCCCCAGCATTTT
>.|TRBV6-2/TRBV6-3|.|TRBJ1-5
CASSYSSGNQPQHF
TGTGCCAGCAGTTACTCGTCGGGGAATCAGCCCCAGCATTTT
>.|TRBV7-9|TRBD1|TRBJ1-6
CASSRGQGSSPLHF
TGTGCCAGCAGCCGAGGACAGGGAAGTTCACCCCTCCACTTT
>.|TRBV4-1|.|TRBJ2-5
CASSQRRYLRGRETQYF
TGCGCCAGCAGCCAACGTCGCTACCTCCGGGGTAGAGAGACCCAGTACTTC
>.|TRBV6-1|TRBD2|TRBJ2-7
CASSATGLAGAGSYEQYF
TGTGCCAGCAGTGCCACAGGCCTAGCGGGAGCTGGCTCCTACGAGCAGTACTTC
>.|TRBV19|.|TRBJ1-2
CASISGVASYGYTF
TGTGCCAGTATCTCAGGGGTAGCAAGCTATGGCTACACCTTC
>.|TRBV28|.|TRBJ1-5
CASSLGRQDHQPQHF
TGTGCCAGCAGTTTAGGGCGACAGGACCATCAGCCCCAGCATTTT
>.|TRBV10-3|.|TRBJ1-3
CAISQGSHTIYF
TGTGCCATCAGCCAGGGTAGTCACACCATATATTTT
>once|TRBV11-3|TRBD1|TRBJ2-3
CASSPQPGQGTDTQYF
TGTGCCAGCAGTCCCCAGCCGGGACAGGGTACAGATACGCAGTATTTT
>.|TRBV7-9|TRBD2|TRBJ2-3
CASRPTSGSTDTQYF
TGTGCCAGCAGACCGACTAGCGGGAGCACAGATACGCAGTATTTT
>.|TRBV27|.|TRBJ2-7
CASSLSRGNFYEQYF
TGTGCCAGCAGTTTATCCCGAGGCAATTTCTACGAGCAGTACTTC
>few|TRBV30|TRBD1|TRBJ1-2
CAWLKQGQGGGYTF
TGTGCCTGGCTTAAGCAGGGACAGGGAGGCGGCTACACCTTC
>.|TRBV9|.|TRBJ1-1
CASSVAGMNTEAFF
TGTGCCAGCAGCGTGGCAGGGATGAACACTGAAGCTTTCTTT
>.|TRBV28|.|TRBJ2-5
CASSQTALQETQYF
TGTGCCAGCAGCCAGACAGCTCTCCAAGAGACCCAGTACTTC
>.|TRBV30|.|TRBJ1-2
CAWIRKGRSGGYTF
TGTGCCTGGATCCGAAAGGGTCGGTCGGGGGGCTACACCTTC
>few|TRBV5-4|TRBD2|TRBJ2-7
CASSSGTGYEQYF
TGTGCCAGCAGTAGCGGGACGGGTTACGAGCAGTACTTC
>once|TRBV11-2|.|TRBJ1-3
CASSLGVRGYGNTIYF
TGTGCCAGCAGCTTAGGGGTCAGGGGATATGGAAACACCATATATTTT
>.|TRBV5-4|.|TRBJ1-2
CASSLNRDRGYTF
TGTGCCAGCAGCCTCAACAGGGATCGCGGCTACACCTTC
>.|TRBV28|TRBD1|TRBJ2-2
CAVETTGLVRGELFF
TGTGCCGTGGAGACGACAGGGCTCGTAAGGGGGGAGCTGTTTTTT
>.|TRBV10-2|TRBD2|TRBJ2-5
CASSESTSGIKTQYF
TGCGCCAGCAGTGAATCGACTAGCGGGATAAAGACCCAGTACTTC
>.|TRBV19|.|TRBJ1-1
CASSIGGGVTLAFF
TGTGCCAGTAGTATAGGAGGGGGGGTGACGTTGGCTTTCTTT
>once|TRBV21-1|.|TRBJ2-7
CASRTGRWPDDYEQYF
TGTGCCAGCAGGACTGGTCGGTGGCCCGACGACTACGAGCAGTACTTC
>.|TRBV5-4|.|TRBJ2-6
CASSSQGRLSGANVLTF
TGTGCCAGCAGCTCACAGGGACGGCTCTCTGGGGCCAACGTCCTGACTTTC
>.|TRBV27|.|TRBJ1-6
CASSLIWQGFYSPLHF
TGTGCCAGCAGTTTAATCTGGCAGGGGTTTTATTCACCCCTCCACTTT
>.|TRBV28|.|TRBJ2-3
CASSLSWDISTDTQYF
TGTGCCAGCAGTTTATCGTGGGACATATCGACAGATACGCAGTATTTT
>.|TRBV5-1|TRBD1|TRBJ2-5
CASSWGQGGETQYF
TGCGCCAGCAGCTGGGGACAGGGTGGGGAGACCCAGTACTTC
>.|TRBV3-1/TRBV3-2|TRBD2|TRBJ2-1
CASSRSSGRRVYNEQFF
TGTGCCAGCAGCCGATCGAGCGGGAGAAGGGTTTACAATGAGCAGTTCTTC
>.|TRBV3-1/TRBV3-2|TRBD1|TRBJ2-7
CASSPGTGVYEQYF
TGTGCCAGCAGCCCCGGGACAGGAGTATACGAGCAGTACTTC
>.|TRBV6-5|TRBD1|TRBJ2-7
CATEQGVWYEQYF
TGTGCCACCGAACAGGGGGTATGGTACGAGCAGTACTTC
>few|TRBV5-5|.|TRBJ2-7
CASSFTGSPYEQYF
TGTGCCAGCAGCTTTACAGGGAGTCCCTACGAGCAGTACTTC
>few|TRBV28|TRBD1|TRBJ1-3
CASSFGQVVGNTIYF
TGTGCCAGCAGTTTCGGACAGGTCGTAGGAAACACCATATATTTT
>.|TRBV28|TRBD2|TRBJ2-2
CASSLAGDPNTGELFF
TGTGCCAGCAGTTTGGCGGGGGACCCGAACACCGGGGAGCTGTTTTTT
>.|TRBV3-1/TRBV3-2|.|TRBJ2-7
CASSQSVHEQYF
TGTGCCAGCAGCCAAAGCGTCCACGAGCAGTACTTC
>.|TRBV23-1|TRBD1|TRBJ1-1
CASRRTGPNTEAFF
TGCGCCAGCAGGAGGACAGGGCCGAACACTGAAGCTTTCTTT
>.|TRBV19|TRBD1|TRBJ2-3
CASSIPGTGGGISTDTQYF
TGTGCCAGTAGTATCCCCGGGACAGGGGGGGGGATAAGCACAGATACGCAGTATTTT
>.|TRBV28|TRBD1|TRBJ1-5
CASSYPTGGSQPQHF
TGTGCCAGCAGTTACCCGACAGGGGGCAGTCAGCCCCAGCATTTT
>.|TRBV7-2|.|TRBJ2-6
CALGATGANVLTF
TGTGCCTTGGGGGCCACCGGGGCCAACGTCCTGACTTTC
>.|TRBV3-1/TRBV3-2|TRBD1|TRBJ1-6
CASSPRQGTSPLHF
TGTGCCAGCAGCCCCCGACAGGGAACTTCACCCCTCCACTTT
>.|TRBV3-1/TRBV3-2|.|TRBJ2-5
CASSQVGRETQYF
TGTGCCAGCAGCCAAGTGGGGCGGGAGACCCAGTACTTC
>.|TRBV7-9|TRBD1|TRBJ2-7
CASSPPGQGPREQYF
TGTGCCAGCAGCCCCCCGGGACAGGGGCCTCGGGAGCAGTACTTC